These T cell receptor beta chains were read from a single sample in a study of cytomegalovirus exposure and HLA in healthy donors. Here immunoSEQ multiplex PCR was the method, and the copy in TCRdb shows in-frame clones only, minus some. Of roughly 150,000 clones listed, around 80% are singletons. The sequenced sample consisted of PBMCs. The receptors stem from a girl aged 10 to 17 in good health and CMV-seropositive. The CDR3 runs from the conserved cysteine through the conserved F or W. The D gene is left open where the match is weak. Clone size is not always given. Where it is, it says once, few, many or a class for expanded clones.

d_gene	v_gene	len	abundance	j_gene	CDR3nt	CDR3aa
TRBD2	TRBV27	15	NA	TRBJ2-1	TGTGCCAGCAGACCTGGACTAGCGTTCTACAATGAGCAGTTCTTC	CASRPGLAFYNEQFF
TRBD2	TRBV15	17	NA	TRBJ2-3	TGTGCCACCAGCAGAGCAACTAGCGGGAGGTACACAGATACGCAGTATTTT	CATSRATSGRYTDTQYF
NA	TRBV5-1	15	few	TRBJ2-1	TGCGCCAGCAGCTGGACGGACAGTTCCTACAATGAGCAGTTCTTC	CASSWTDSSYNEQFF
NA	TRBV29-1	14	NA	TRBJ2-1	TGCAGCGTTCTGAGTCCAAACTTAGACAATGAGCAGTTCTTC	CSVLSPNLDNEQFF
TRBD2	TRBV5-1	15	NA	TRBJ2-5	TGCGCCAGCAGCTTGGAACTAGCGGAGATGGAGACCCAGTACTTC	CASSLELAEMETQYF
NA	TRBV23-1	15	once	TRBJ2-7	TGCGCCAGCGGCCTCTACGGGACTGGGGACTACGAGCAGTACTTC	CASGLYGTGDYEQYF
NA	TRBV18	12	NA	TRBJ2-1	TGTGCCAGCTCACCAGAGTGGAATGAGCAGTTCTTC	CASSPEWNEQFF
TRBD2	TRBV9	20	NA	TRBJ2-2	TGTGCCAGCAGCGGAACCGGGACTAGCGGGAGGGCGTGGGACACCGGGGAGCTGTTTTTT	CASSGTGTSGRAWDTGELFF
TRBD2	TRBV28	19	few	TRBJ2-7	TGTGCCAGGAATGGGTATGGCCCCCTAGCCCCGGGAGGGTCCTACGAGCAGTACTTC	CARNGYGPLAPGGSYEQYF
NA	TRBV10-1	14	once	TRBJ1-1	TGCGCCAGCAGTGACCCAAGGGAGGGTTTTGAAGCTTTCTTT	CASSDPREGFEAFF
TRBD2	TRBV9	18	NA	TRBJ2-1	TGTGCCAGCAGCGTAGGTGCTAGCGGGAGGGCCGGTTATGGTGAGCAGTTCTTC	CASSVGASGRAGYGEQFF
TRBD2	TRBV28	15	NA	TRBJ2-5	TGTGCCAGCAGTTTCGGAGGGAGGGGCCAAGAGACCCAGTACTTC	CASSFGGRGQETQYF
TRBD1	TRBV5-1	17	NA	TRBJ2-5	TGCGCCAGCAGCTGTCTCCGGGACAGCCAAGTCCAAGAAACCCAGTACTTC	CASSCLRDSQVQETQYF
NA	TRBV7-8	14	NA	TRBJ1-2	TGTGCCAGCAGTCCCGGAGCCCCCGATTATGGCTACACCTTC	CASSPGAPDYGYTF
NA	TRBV10-3	15	NA	TRBJ2-5	TGTGCCATCAGTGAGTCGGTGGGAGGGGGAGAGACCCAGTACTTC	CAISESVGGGETQYF
TRBD2	TRBV5-6	19	NA	TRBJ2-5	TGTGCCAGCAGCTTGGGGGCCCTAGCGGGGGGGGTCTACCAAGAGACCCAGTACTTC	CASSLGALAGGVYQETQYF
TRBD2	TRBV9	16	NA	TRBJ2-1	TGTGCCAGCAGCATACCCAGGGCGGGGGAATACAATGAGCTGTTCTTC	CASSIPRAGEYNELFF
NA	TRBV18	13	few	TRBJ2-3	TGTGCCAGCTCACCATCAGTCACAGATACGCAGTATTTT	CASSPSVTDTQYF
TRBD2	TRBV4-3	16	NA	TRBJ2-1	TGCGCCAGCAGCCCCTCTCCGGGGGGGGCCTACAATGAGCAGTTCTTC	CASSPSPGGAYNEQFF
NA	TRBV27	14	once	TRBJ1-1	TGTGCCAGCAGTTACACAGAGTACGACACTGAAGCTTTCTTT	CASSYTEYDTEAFF
TRBD1	TRBV29-1	13	NA	TRBJ2-7	TGCAGCGTGGGGGGACAGGGGGGGTACGAGCAGTACTTC	CSVGGQGGYEQYF
NA	TRBV9	15	NA	TRBJ2-1	TGTGCCAGCAGCGTAGCTGGAGGTGGCCACAATGAGCAGTTCTTC	CASSVAGGGHNEQFF
NA	TRBV7-8	17	NA	TRBJ1-1	TGTGCCAGCTCGAGGGGGACAATTCGGGGGGCATACACTGAAGCTTTCTTT	CASSRGTIRGAYTEAFF
TRBD1	TRBV29-1	12	NA	TRBJ1-2	TGCAGCGTTCGACAGGGTGGGTATGGCTACACCTTC	CSVRQGGYGYTF
TRBD2	TRBV19	14	NA	TRBJ2-7	TGTGCCAGTATGGGGACTAGCGGGTCCTACGAGCAGTACTTC	CASMGTSGSYEQYF
TRBD1	TRBV18	14	NA	TRBJ1-5	TGTGCCAGCCAAGGGACAGGGCACAATCAGCCCCAGCATTTT	CASQGTGHNQPQHF
NA	TRBV2	13	NA	TRBJ1-5	TGTGCCAGCAGCCCAGCGGGGGGCCAGCCCCAGCATTTT	CASSPAGGQPQHF
NA	TRBV19	12	NA	TRBJ1-2	TGTGCCAGTAGTATACGGGGCTATGGCTACACCTTC	CASSIRGYGYTF
NA	TRBV11-2	12	NA	TRBJ1-1	TGTGCCAGCAGCTTAAGAGGCACTGAAGCTTTCTTT	CASSLRGTEAFF
TRBD1	TRBV6-5	14	NA	TRBJ2-7	TGTGCCAGCAGTTCCGGGACAGGGTCTGGAGAGCAGTACTTC	CASSSGTGSGEQYF
NA	TRBV4-1	13	NA	TRBJ2-7	TGCGCCACCCCGGGTAGACTGTCCTACGGGCAGTACTTC	CATPGRLSYGQYF
NA	TRBV18	18	NA	TRBJ2-5	TGTGCCAGCTCACCATTGGCAGGGAAGGGATTGCGGCAAGAGACCCAGTACTTC	CASSPLAGKGLRQETQYF
NA	TRBV28	12	NA	TRBJ1-1	TGTGCCAGCCGGGGGGTGAACACTGAAGCTTTCTTT	CASRGVNTEAFF
NA	TRBV7-9	15	NA	TRBJ1-4	TGTTCCAGCAGCTTAGTCCCTACAGGGAGTGAAAAACTGTTTTTT	CSSSLVPTGSEKLFF
NA	TRBV29-1	10	few	TRBJ2-1	TGCAGCGTTGATACATCACCGCAGTTCTTC	CSVDTSPQFF
NA	TRBV28	14	NA	TRBJ2-4	TGTGCCAGCAGTTGGCGCGAGGTGGGAAACATTCAGTACTTC	CASSWREVGNIQYF
TRBD2	TRBV7-6	17	NA	TRBJ2-1	TGTGCCAGCAGCTTACCCGGACTAGCGGGGGCCTACAATGAGCAGTTCTTC	CASSLPGLAGAYNEQFF
NA	TRBV18	16	NA	TRBJ2-7	TGTGCCAGCTCACCCCGGGCCGTGGAGGACGGTTACGAGCAGTACTTC	CASSPRAVEDGYEQYF
NA	TRBV7-2	15	NA	TRBJ2-5	TGTGCCAGCAGCTTAGGGTCCTCTCCGTCAGGGACCCAGTACTTC	CASSLGSSPSGTQYF
TRBD1	TRBV4-3	17	NA	TRBJ2-3	TGCGCCAGCAGCCAAGTCTTACAGGGGTGGAAAGCAGATACGCAGTATTTT	CASSQVLQGWKADTQYF
TRBD1	TRBV10-3	16	NA	TRBJ2-7	TGTGCCATCAGTGAAAGATTCCGGGACAGGGGGTACGAGCAGTACTTC	CAISERFRDRGYEQYF
NA	TRBV16	12	NA	TRBJ2-5	TGTGCCAACAGCCAATCTCGGGAGACCCAGTACTTC	CANSQSRETQYF
NA	TRBV6-5	13	NA	TRBJ1-1	TGTGCCAGCGGGCGGGGGCAGAACACTGAAGCTTTCTTT	CASGRGQNTEAFF
NA	TRBV14	17	once	TRBJ1-1	TGTGCCAGCAGACCAGACAGGTTCCGACACGAGAACACTGAAGCTTTCTTT	CASRPDRFRHENTEAFF
TRBD2	TRBV5-8	16	NA	TRBJ2-7	TGTGCCAGCAGCTGGGGGACTAGCGGGATTTTCTACGAGCAGTACTTC	CASSWGTSGIFYEQYF
TRBD1	TRBV6-5	15	NA	TRBJ1-1	TGTGCCAGCAGTTACTCGAGGACAGGGCCCACTGAAGCTTTCTTT	CASSYSRTGPTEAFF
NA	TRBV5-4	17	NA	TRBJ2-1	TGTGCCAGCAGCTTGGGGTTCTGGGGAGGTGGGTACAATGAGCAGTTCTTC	CASSLGFWGGGYNEQFF
TRBD1	TRBV2	12	many	TRBJ2-5	TGTGCCAGTCAGGGGGCCGGGGAGACCCAGTACTTC	CASQGAGETQYF
TRBD1	TRBV11-1	16	NA	TRBJ2-5	TGTGCCAGCAGCTTAGTGACAGGGGCGTACCAAGAGACCCAGTACTTC	CASSLVTGAYQETQYF
TRBD2	TRBV5-1	15	many	TRBJ2-1	TGCGCCAGCAGCTTGGGGACTAGCGGGAGTAGTGAGCAGTTCTTC	CASSLGTSGSSEQFF
NA	TRBV28	15	NA	TRBJ1-3	TGTGCCAGCAGTTTATTATCCGGGTCTGGAAACACCATATATTTT	CASSLLSGSGNTIYF
NA	TRBV28	15	NA	TRBJ1-5	TGTGCCAGCAGTTATGACTTTAAGTCTGCTCAGCCCCAGCATTTT	CASSYDFKSAQPQHF
TRBD2	TRBV10-3	18	NA	TRBJ2-1	TGTGCCATCAGTGAGTCCGGTGCTAGCGGGAGGCGCTACAATGAGCAGTTCTTC	CAISESGASGRRYNEQFF
NA	TRBV30	11	NA	TRBJ1-1	TGTGCCTGGAGTTCAGTCACTGAAGCTTTCTTT	CAWSSVTEAFF
TRBD1	TRBV5-8	16	once	TRBJ1-4	TGTGCCAGCAGTAGGGACAGCGCTGGGCTTGCTGAAAAACTGTTTTTT	CASSRDSAGLAEKLFF